The 27 T cell receptor beta chains below all came from one sample that was sequenced in a study of sequential checkpoint blockade in melanoma. Data came from immunoSEQ multiplex PCR; TCRdb stores just in-frame clones and leaves some out. The table has around 41,000 clones, roughly 85% seen once; the top ten hold 10% to 15%. Sample treatment: randomized to nivolumab then ipilimumab (arm A) or the reverse (arm B). Sample: CD8+ T cells sorted from blood (inferred from file names), taken from a patient given nivolumab and ipilimumab in sequence. All receptors come from a human donor with melanoma.

The chain's CDR3 is CASSPDMSYEQYF. Here the CDR3 DNA reads TGTGCCAGCAGCCCTGACATGTCCTACGAGCAGTACTTC. The chain links TRBV5-4 to TRBJ2-5; D gene unclear. The better agreement between TRBJ2-7 and the DNA end casts doubt on the J call. This CDR3 comprises 13 residues. CDR1 and CDR2 (germline): SGHNT, YYREEE (reference sequence).

The V and J genes are TRBV6-4 and TRBJ1-1; D perhaps matches TRBD1 (6 bases). This CDR3 is 14 amino acids long. V gave up 2 bases and J gave up 6 bases, with 13 bases separating them. Germline CDR1 reads MRHNA; CDR2 reads SNTAGT. The CDR3 protein is CASSDVGGSAEAFF. Written as DNA, the CDR3 is TGTGCCAGCAGTGACGTAGGGGGTAGCGCTGAAGCTTTCTTT.

V and J are TRBV5-4 and TRBJ2-5, with 11 bases fitting TRBD2. Germline CDR1 SGHNT, CDR2 YYREEE (reference sequence). CDR3 length: 17 residues. J lost 5 bases, V lost 3 bases, and 12 bases had no gene match. This CDR3 is CASSSAGLAGGRETQYF. The CDR3 DNA is TGTGCCAGCAGCTCCGCGGGATTAGCGGGAGGGAGGGAGACCCAGTACTTC. The full variable domain, completed using reference TRBV5-4 and TRBJ2-5, is ETGVTQSPTHLIKTRGQQVTLRCSSQSGHNTVSWYQQALGQGPQFIFQYYREEENGRGNFPPRFSGLQFPNYSSELNVNALELDDSALYLCASSSAGLAGGRETQYFGPGTRLLVL.

The V gene is TRBV11-2, the J gene TRBJ2-7; 11 nucleotides agree with TRBD1. V shed 6 bases and J 4 bases; nucleotides not matched to a gene: 5. Germline V gives CDR1 SGHAT, CDR2 FQNNGV. The CDR3 contains 14 residues. The CDR3 sequence is CASRFGTGGYEQYV. In nucleotides, the CDR3 is TGTGCCAGCAGATTTGGGACAGGGGGTTACGAGCAGTACGTC.

This clone came up a few times. This sequence joins TRBV28 and TRBJ2-1; 12 nucleotides line up with TRBD2. CDR3 size: 16 residues. The trim removed 1 base at V and 9 bases at J, leaving 7 bases unmatched. Germline-derived CDR1 and CDR2 are MDHEN and SYDVKM. The CDR3 DNA reads as TGTGCCAGCAGTTTATATCTAGCGGGAGGGTACGTTGAGCAGTTCTTC. This codes for CASSLYLAGGYVEQFF.

The chain has TRBV28 and TRBJ2-1; 11 bases match TRBD1. CDR1 and CDR2 (germline): MDHEN, SYDVKM. V shed 5 bases, J shed 7 bases, and the junction held 10 bases outside the gene matches. The CDR3 length is 16 residues. The CDR3 DNA is TGTGCCAGCAGTCTAGTCGTGGGACAGGGGGTTAATGAGCAGTTCTTC. It translates to CASSLVVGQGVNEQFF.

The V call is TRBV5-4, the J call TRBJ1-1, with 7 bases that match TRBD1. Germline CDR1 SGHNT, CDR2 YYREEE (reference sequence). The length of the CDR3 is 16 residues. V dropped 4 bases and J dropped 1; count of bases not matched to a gene: 10. The CDR3 loop is CASSHRTGEANTEAFF. The CDR3 region has the DNA TGTGCCAGCAGCCACAGGACAGGAGAAGCGAACACTGAAGCTTTCTTT.

The CDR3 here is CASSLFGGYNEQFF. The CDR3 nucleotides read TGTGCCAGCAGTTTATTCGGCGGATACAATGAGCAGTTCTTC. This rearrangement joins TRBV27 to TRBJ2-1; D is unresolved. Trimming took 1 base from V and 4 from J, leaving 8 bases between them. CDR3 length equals 14 residues. CDR1 is MNHEY and CDR2 is SMNVEV in the germline V gene (reference sequence).

For the CDR3, the DNA is TGCGCCAGCAGCTTGGCCGTGAGTGCAACCTACGAGCAGTACTTC. This sequence encodes CASSLAVSATYEQYF. The chain employs TRBV5-1 and TRBJ2-7; D is ambiguous. This CDR3 contains 15 residues. V dropped 0 bases and J dropped 2 bases, with 12 bases sitting between them. Germline assignment: CDR1 SGHRS and CDR2 YFSETQ.

This rearrangement joins TRBV15 to TRBJ2-5; TRBD1 agrees at 9 bases. The J call may be faulty, since TRBJ2-7 better matches the DNA end. CDR3 length: 14 amino acids. CDR1 and CDR2 from the germline V gene are LNHNV and YYDKDF (reference sequence). The CDR3 protein is CATSNRDRAYEQYF. The CDR3 DNA reads as TGTGCCACCAGCAACCGGGACAGGGCCTACGAGCAGTACTTC.

The genes are TRBV11-3 and TRBJ1-2; 9 bases align to TRBD1. The junction had 6 bases not matched to a gene; V was cut back by 5 bases and J by 5 bases. This CDR3 is built from 14 residues. Germline V gene lookup returns CDR1 SGHNT and CDR2 YENEEA. The chain's CDR3 is CASSPPDRGYGYTF. The CDR3, as DNA: TGTGCCAGCAGCCCACCCGACAGGGGGTATGGCTACACCTTC.

The rearrangement uses TRBV4-2 and TRBJ1-4, with TRBD1 identical over 8 bases. This CDR3 region has 17 residues. V shed 0 bases and J 7 bases; nucleotides not matched to a gene: 10. From germline, CDR1 is LGHNA and CDR2 YNFKEQ. The CDR3 nucleotides are TGTGCCAGCAGCCAAGATGAGACAGGGGAACCGGGTGAAAAACTGTTTTTT. Its protein product is CASSQDETGEPGEKLFF.

V usage is TRBV30 and J usage is TRBJ1-4; maybe TRBD1 (6 bases). V was shortened by 3 bases and J by 0 bases, with 11 bases between the two germline ends. The germline gives CDR1 GTSNPN, CDR2 SVGIG (reference sequence). The CDR3 is 15 amino acids. CDR3 DNA sequence: TGTGCCTGGAGGGGACACGTTACAACTAATGAAAAACTGTTTTTT. This translates into CAWRGHVTTNEKLFF.

The chain employs TRBV29-1 and TRBJ1-3; D gene ambiguous. V dropped 7 bases and J dropped 0 bases, with 16 bases sitting between them. The CDR3 is 15 amino acids. CDR1 is SQVTM and CDR2 is ANQGSEA in the germline V gene. CDR3 nucleotide sequence: TGCAGCGCCGAGGGTCGAGGTGTCTCTGGAAACACCATATATTTT. Its protein is CSAEGRGVSGNTIYF. Based on the CDR3 plus reference TRBV29-1 and TRBJ1-3, the full variable domain is SAVISQKPSRDICQRGTSLTIQCQVDSQVTMMFWYRQQPGQSLTLIATANQGSEATYESGFVIDKFPISRPNLTFSTLTVSNMSPEDSSIYLCSAEGRGVSGNTIYFGEGSWLTVV.

The chain couples TRBV5-4 to TRBJ2-2; D gene ambiguous. Trimming stripped 9 bases from V and 4 bases from J, with 16 bases between. The CDR3 covers 14 residues. Germline V gene sequence: CDR1 SGHNT, CDR2 YYREEE (reference sequence). The CDR3 region is CAMHIHKVTGELFF. CDR3 DNA: TGTGCCATGCATATACACAAAGTCACCGGGGAGCTGTTTTTT.

The chain has TRBV21-1 and TRBJ2-1; the D call in the table, TRBD2, was not verified against the DNA. TRBV21-1 is flagged as a pseudogene. The CDR3 loop spans 16 amino acids. In nucleotides, the CDR3 is TGTGCCAGCAGCCCTCCCTTTGGATGGAGTTACAATGAGCAGTTCTTC. Translating it yields CASSPPFGWSYNEQFF.

The chain has TRBV4-1 and TRBJ2-7; D possibly corresponds to TRBD2 (6 bases). The CDR3 loop spans 15 amino acids. Trimming shortened V by 3 bases and J by 2 bases, and 14 bases separated the two germline ends. CDR1 and CDR2 (germline): MGHRA, YSYEKL. CDR3 in DNA: TGCGCCAGCAGCCAGAGGGAACGGGAGCCCTACGAGCAGTACTTC. It yields the protein CASSQREREPYEQYF.

There are a few counts of this clone. V and J are TRBV27 and TRBJ2-3, with 12 bases identical to TRBD2. The trim removed 1 base at V and 2 bases at J, leaving 13 bases unmatched. CDR1 is MNHEY and CDR2 is SMNVEV in the germline V gene (reference sequence). The CDR3 covers 20 residues. This chain's CDR3 is CASSLLWRMRTSGDTDTQYF. CDR3 DNA sequence: TGTGCCAGCAGTTTATTATGGAGAATGCGGACTAGCGGGGACACAGATACGCAGTATTTT.

The rearrangement uses TRBV5-4 and TRBJ2-7; possible D gene TRBD1, 5 bases. CDR1 and CDR2 (germline): SGHNT, YYREEE (reference sequence). This CDR3 comprises 13 residues. The V gene lost 0 bases and the J gene lost 2 bases, with 6 bases spanning the gap. The CDR3 loop reads CASSLEQAYEQYF. CDR3 bases: TGTGCCAGCAGCTTGGAACAGGCCTACGAGCAGTACTTC.

The chain combines TRBV6-6 with TRBJ1-1; maybe TRBD1 (6 bases). Trimming took 5 bases from V and 1 from J, leaving 11 bases between them. The CDR3 has 14 residues. Germline CDR1 MNHNY, CDR2 SVGAGI (reference sequence). DNA of the CDR3: TGTGCCAGCAGTCTCCTACAGGGGAACACTGAAGCTTTCTTT. Its protein product is CASSLLQGNTEAFF.

This chain connects TRBV5-6 to TRBJ2-7, with 12 bases aligning to TRBD2. Germline assignment: CDR1 SGHDT and CDR2 YYEEEE. With V trimmed by 5 bases and J by 1 base, 16 bases remained unmatched. CDR3 length: 19 residues. CDR3 nucleotide sequence: TGTGCCAGCAGACAGCTAGCGGGAGGGAACCCTCTATCATCCTACGAGCAGTACGTC. It specifies CASRQLAGGNPLSSYEQYV.

This clone was observed once. V usage is TRBV12-1 and J usage is TRBJ2-1; the table's D call TRBD2 went unverified against the DNA. TRBV12-1 represents a pseudogene. There are 17 residues in the CDR3. CDR3 sequence reads: CASSLTLAGFNYNEQFF. The CDR3 nucleotides are TGTGCCAGCAGCCTGACCCTAGCGGGTTTTAACTACAATGAGCAGTTCTTC.

J is TRBJ1-5 and V is TRBV7-9; maybe TRBD1 (6 bases). Deletions cut 5 bases from V and 4 bases from J, with 15 bases between. This CDR3 region has 15 residues. Germline CDR1 reads SEHNR; CDR2 reads FQNEAQ (reference sequence). CDR3 sequence: CASSPGQSWNQPQHF. The CDR3 DNA is TGTGCCAGCAGCCCCGGACAGTCGTGGAATCAGCCCCAGCATTTT.

This chain uses TRBV5-1 with TRBJ2-5; 7 bases agree with TRBD1. The closer fit of TRBJ2-7 to the DNA end suggests the J call may be wrong. The length of the CDR3 is 14 residues. The germline CDR1 and CDR2 sequences are SGHRS and YFSETQ. CDR3 bases: TGCGCCAGCAGCTTGTGGACAGGAACCTACGAGCAGTACTTC. The encoded protein is CASSLWTGTYEQYF.

This chain links TRBV4-1 with TRBJ2-5, with D perhaps matching TRBD1 (6 bases). The J call is uncertain, as TRBJ2-7 better fits the DNA end. The length of the CDR3 is 14 residues. Germline V CDR1 and CDR2: MGHRA, YSYEKL. The CDR3 bases are TGCGCCAGCAGCCCGTCAAGCAGGGGCTACGAGCAGTACTTC. This sequence encodes CASSPSSRGYEQYF.

The gene calls are TRBV4-3 and TRBJ2-1, with 8 bases that match TRBD1. This CDR3 comprises 14 residues. V shed 4 bases and J 8 bases; nucleotides not matched to a gene: 7. Germline CDR1 LGHNA, CDR2 YSLEER. The CDR3 protein is CASSLGTGGYEQFF. As DNA, the CDR3 is TGCGCCAGCAGCCTAGGAACAGGGGGGTATGAGCAGTTCTTC.

This chain uses TRBV28 with TRBJ2-1, with 11 bases aligning to TRBD2. V was pared by 5 bases and J by 7 bases, with 10 bases of the junction left unmatched. Germline V gene data show CDR1 as MDHEN and CDR2 as SYDVKM. The CDR3 is 16 amino acids. CDR3 in DNA: TGTGCCAGCAGTCAACTCCTAGCGGGAGGATTTAATGAGCAGTTCTTC. Its protein is CASSQLLAGGFNEQFF.